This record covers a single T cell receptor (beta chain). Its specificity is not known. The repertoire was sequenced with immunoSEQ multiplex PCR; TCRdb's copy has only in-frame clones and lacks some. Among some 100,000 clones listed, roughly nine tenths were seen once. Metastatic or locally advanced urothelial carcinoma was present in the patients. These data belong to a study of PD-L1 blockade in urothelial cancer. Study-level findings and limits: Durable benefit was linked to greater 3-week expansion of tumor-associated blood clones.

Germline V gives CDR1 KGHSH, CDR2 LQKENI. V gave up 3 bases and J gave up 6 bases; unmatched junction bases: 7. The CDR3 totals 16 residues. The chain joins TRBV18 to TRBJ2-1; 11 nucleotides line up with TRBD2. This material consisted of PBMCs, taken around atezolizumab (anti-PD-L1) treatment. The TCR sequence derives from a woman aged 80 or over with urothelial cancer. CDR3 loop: CASSPLAGGLFNEQFF. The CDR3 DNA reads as TGTGCCAGCTCACCCTTAGCGGGAGGGCTCTTCAATGAGCAGTTCTTC.